One and the same sample provided the 15 T cell receptor beta chains below, sequenced in a study of cytomegalovirus exposure and HLA in healthy donors. 13 Jbeta primers and 60 Vbeta primers were used for the PCR. Produced via immunoSEQ multiplex PCR; TCRdb's table is partial and in-frame only. Here the sample spans 100,000 to 150,000 clones, roughly 80% being singletons. Sequencing used PBMCs. Receptors originate from a woman aged 40 to 50 in good health and CMV-seropositive.

A single count supports this clone. Other nucleotide sequences from this sample produce the same CDR3. V is TRBV4-1 and J is TRBJ2-7; D is possibly TRBD1 (6 bases). V was trimmed by 0 bases and J by 1 base, leaving 7 bases between them. The germline V gene has CDR1 MGHRA and CDR2 YSYEKL. The CDR3 is 14 residues long. CDR3 nucleotide sequence: TGCGCCAGCAGCCAAGACAGGGGATCCTACGAGCAGTACTTC. It is translated as CASSQDRGSYEQYF.

This sequence joins TRBV6-5 and TRBJ1-5; the match to TRBD1 covers 7 bases. Germline loops: CDR1 MNHEY, CDR2 SVGAGI. Trimming at V came to 5 bases and at J to 2 bases, leaving 6 bases not matched to a gene. The CDR3 is 15 amino acids. The CDR3 loop is CASSRLGQGNQPQHF. As DNA, the CDR3 is TGTGCCAGCAGTCGACTAGGACAGGGCAATCAGCCCCAGCATTTT.

V is TRBV27 and J is TRBJ2-7; 8 bases fit TRBD1. J was trimmed by 5 bases and V by 5 bases; bases with no gene match: 5. The CDR3 covers 13 residues. The germline gives CDR1 MNHEY, CDR2 SMNVEV (reference sequence). CDR3: CASSPTGVHEQYF. CDR3 DNA sequence: TGTGCCAGCAGTCCGACAGGGGTTCACGAGCAGTACTTC.

The chain links TRBV11-3 to TRBJ2-5, with 7 nucleotides matching TRBD2. The junction had 9 bases not matched to a gene; V was cut back by 6 bases and J by 5 bases. This CDR3 region has 14 residues. Germline V gene lookup returns CDR1 SGHNT and CDR2 YENEEA. Written as DNA, the CDR3 is TGTGCCAGCAGGGAGGGAGGGATGGCGGAGACCCAGTACTTC. Its translation is CASREGGMAETQYF.

In its sample, this clone was seen once. This rearrangement joins TRBV4-2 to TRBJ2-1, with unresolved D. The germline V gene encodes CDR1 LGHNA and CDR2 YNFKEQ. Trimming left V 0 bases short and J 8 bases short, with 14 bases between. The CDR3 runs to 15 residues. The CDR3 region is CASSQDGTPQDEQFF. The CDR3, as DNA: TGTGCCAGCAGCCAAGATGGAACGCCCCAGGATGAGCAGTTCTTC.

This chain joins TRBV10-2 and TRBJ2-2; 7 bases align to TRBD2. Germline V gives CDR1 WSHSY, CDR2 SAAADI. Trimming at V came to 0 bases and at J to 1 base, leaving 2 bases not matched to a gene. The CDR3 totals 16 residues. The CDR3 region has the DNA TGCGCCAGCAGTGAGTCGGGACTACGGAACACCGGGGAGCTGTTTTTT. The encoded protein is CASSESGLRNTGELFF.

This chain connects TRBV7-2 to TRBJ2-3; unclear D gene. The V gene lost 1 base and the J gene lost 7 bases, with 15 bases spanning the gap. Germline V lookup: CDR1 SGHTA, CDR2 FQGNSA. This CDR3 has 15 residues. In DNA form, the CDR3 reads TGTGCCAGCAGCTTAGGCGGCCCTCAGTCAAATACGCAGTATTTT. This sequence encodes CASSLGGPQSNTQYF.

The CDR3 DNA is TGCGCCAGCAGCCAAGTTTCTAGCGGGAGTTCCTACGAGCAGTACTTC. Protein: CASSQVSSGSSYEQYF. The chain joins TRBV4-3 to TRBJ2-5; TRBD2 matches 10 bases. Judging by the DNA end, TRBJ2-7 fits better; the J call may be wrong. Germline values: CDR1 LGHNA, CDR2 YSLEER. This CDR3 is built from 16 residues.

The chain couples TRBV7-2 to TRBJ2-5, with unresolved D. The germline V and J ends were trimmed by 7 bases and 4 bases, with 19 bases remaining between them. CDR1 is SGHTA and CDR2 is FQGNSA in the germline V gene. This CDR3 region has 15 residues. The DNA of the CDR3 is TGTGCCAGCACCCTTAGGTTAGGAGTCGCAGAGACCCAGTACTTC. It specifies CASTLRLGVAETQYF.

This chain connects TRBV6-5 to TRBJ2-7; D perhaps matches TRBD2 (5 bases). From germline, CDR1 is MNHEY and CDR2 SVGAGI. The CDR3 spans 13 residues. Trimming removed 6 bases at V and 4 bases at J, with 13 bases between. This CDR3 reads CASRAGVYYEQYF. CDR3 DNA sequence: TGTGCCAGCAGGGCGGGTGTTTATTACGAGCAGTACTTC.

This clone was observed a handful of times. One end of the junction is discordant with germline, which a read error may explain. The rearrangement joins TRBV7-9 to TRBJ2-7, with a weak D call TRBD1 (6 bases). Per the germline V gene, CDR1 is SEHNR and CDR2 is FQNEAQ (reference sequence). CDR3 length equals 16 residues. Here the CDR3 DNA reads TGTTCCAGCAGCTTAGGTACAGGACCGGGACACCACGGGCAGTACTTC. This gives the protein CSSSLGTGPGHHGQYF.

This chain joins TRBV2 and TRBJ2-5; D is ambiguous. V lost 7 bases to trimming and J lost 3 bases, with 6 bases between them. Germline CDR1 SNHLY, CDR2 FYNNEI. CDR3 length: 11 amino acids. In nucleotides, the CDR3 is TGTGCCAGCATTCAGGAAGAGACCCAGTACTTC. This translates into CASIQEETQYF.

The V and J genes are TRBV5-5 and TRBJ1-1; possibly TRBD1 for D (6 bases). CDR3 length equals 13 residues. V lost 3 bases and J lost 10, with 16 bases in between. Germline V gene sequence: CDR1 SGHKS, CDR2 YYEKEE (reference sequence). Written as DNA, the CDR3 is TGTGCCAGCAGCTCGGACAGCCTCGCAGCAGCTTTCTTT. Its translation: CASSSDSLAAAFF. The full variable domain, with the rest looked up from reference TRBV5-5 and TRBJ1-1, is DAGVTQSPTHLIKTRGQQVTLRCSPISGHKSVSWYQQVLGQGPQFIFQYYEKEERGRGNFPDRFSARQFPNYSSELNVNALLLGDSALYLCASSSDSLAAAFFGQGTRLTVV.

This clone turned up a few times. The J gene is TRBJ2-1, the V gene TRBV29-1, with 12 bases lining up with TRBD2. Germline V gives CDR1 SQVTM, CDR2 ANQGSEA. J was trimmed by 4 bases and V by 6 bases; bases with no gene match: 4. CDR3 length: 14 amino acids. The CDR3 bases are TGCAGCGTGAGGACTAGCGGGGCTTACAATGAGCAGTTCTTC. Its translation: CSVRTSGAYNEQFF.

The V and J genes are TRBV29-1 and TRBJ2-1; D possibly corresponds to TRBD2 (5 bases). V was shortened by 0 bases and J by 2 bases, with 11 bases between the two germline ends. The V gene's germline CDR1 is SQVTM and CDR2 ANQGSEA. The CDR3 spans 15 residues. This CDR3 reads CSVEEQRGTYNEQFF. CDR3 nucleotides: TGCAGCGTTGAAGAACAACGGGGAACCTACAATGAGCAGTTCTTC.